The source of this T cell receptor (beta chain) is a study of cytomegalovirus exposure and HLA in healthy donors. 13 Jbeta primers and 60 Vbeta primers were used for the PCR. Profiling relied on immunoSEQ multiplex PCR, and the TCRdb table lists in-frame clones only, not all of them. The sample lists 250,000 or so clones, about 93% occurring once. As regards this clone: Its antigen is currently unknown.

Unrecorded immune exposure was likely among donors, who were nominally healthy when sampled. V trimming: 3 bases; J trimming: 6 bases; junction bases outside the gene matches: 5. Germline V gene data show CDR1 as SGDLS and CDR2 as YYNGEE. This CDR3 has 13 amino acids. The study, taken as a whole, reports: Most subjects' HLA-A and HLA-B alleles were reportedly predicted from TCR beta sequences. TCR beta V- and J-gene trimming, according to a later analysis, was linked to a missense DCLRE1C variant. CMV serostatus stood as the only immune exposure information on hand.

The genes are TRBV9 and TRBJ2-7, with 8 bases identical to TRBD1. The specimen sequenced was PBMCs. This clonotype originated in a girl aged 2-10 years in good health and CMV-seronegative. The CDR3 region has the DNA TGTGCCAGCAGCGCGAGACAGGGGTCCGAGCAGTACTTC. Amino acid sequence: CASSARQGSEQYF.